The rows below give T cell receptor beta chains drawn from one sample of a study of ipilimumab plus nivolumab after autologous stem cell transplantation. Profiled with immunoSEQ multiplex PCR; TCRdb holds only in-frame clones, not every one. The sample lists about 20,000 clones; more than 60% were seen once. Sequencing was performed on PBMCs, taken in a trial of ipilimumab plus nivolumab as post-transplant consolidation. The receptors were sampled from a male donor with diffuse large B-cell lymphoma. Both conserved end residues are part of each CDR3. D genes are given only for firm matches. Clone sizes are given selectively: once, few, many, or a class where the clone is expanded.

NA,NA,TRBJ1-5,TRBV6-1,TGTGCCAGCAGTGAAGCGGCAGGTTATAGCAATCAGCCCCAGCATTTT,CASSEAAGYSNQPQHF
few,TRBD1,TRBJ1-3,TRBV28,TGTGCCAGCAGGACAGGGTCCCCTGGAAACACCATATATTTT,CASRTGSPGNTIYF
NA,TRBD2,TRBJ2-2,TRBV7-9,TGTGCCAGCAGCTTAGGTGCGGGGGGCCCGGGCACCGGGGAGCTGTTTTTT,CASSLGAGGPGTGELFF
NA,TRBD2,TRBJ2-2,TRBV4-2,TGTGCCAGCAGCCAAGAACTAGCGGGGGGAAACACCGGGGAGCTGTTTTTT,CASSQELAGGNTGELFF
NA,NA,TRBJ1-2,TRBV19,TGTGCCAGTAGTATAGATCAGCGGACCTATGGCTACACCTTC,CASSIDQRTYGYTF
NA,NA,TRBJ2-1,TRBV9,TGTGCCAGCAGCGACATCGATGAGCAGTTCTTC,CASSDIDEQFF
NA,NA,TRBJ1-1,TRBV7-9,TGTGCCAGCAGCACACCACAGGAGAACACTGAAGCTTTCTTT,CASSTPQENTEAFF
NA,TRBD1,TRBJ2-5,TRBV19,TGTGCCAGTAGTGGACGGGACAGGGGGGAGACCCAGTACTTC,CASSGRDRGETQYF
NA,NA,TRBJ1-4,TRBV6-5,TGTGCCAGCAGTTACGACGGTAGAACTAATGAAAAACTGTTTTTT,CASSYDGRTNEKLFF
NA,TRBD1,TRBJ2-3,TRBV5-8,TGTGCCAGCAGCCCGGGACAGTACTCAGATACGCAGTATTTT,CASSPGQYSDTQYF
NA,NA,TRBJ2-6,TRBV5-1,TGCGCCAGCAGCTCCGGGACGGCTGGGGCCAACGTCCTGACTTTC,CASSSGTAGANVLTF
few,NA,TRBJ2-7,TRBV2,TGTGCCAGCTCAATAGCCGGCGAGCAGTACTTC,CASSIAGEQYF
NA,TRBD1,TRBJ1-1,TRBV5-5,TGTGCCAGCAGTAGGGGGCTGAACACTGAAGCTTTCTTT,CASSRGLNTEAFF
NA,NA,TRBJ1-1,TRBV27,TGTGCCAGCAGTGCCAGGGTTGGGGTTTTTAACACTGAAGCTTTCTTT,CASSARVGVFNTEAFF
NA,TRBD2,TRBJ2-3,TRBV27,TGTGCCAGCAGCCTGCGGCGAACCGGGACTAGCGGGGGGGCCTATGAGGTAGATACGCAGTATTTT,CASSLRRTGTSGGAYEVDTQYF
NA,NA,TRBJ1-6,TRBV27,TGTGCCAGCAGTTTAAGAGGGGTAAATTCACCCCTCCACTTT,CASSLRGVNSPLHF